This entry describes one TCR beta chain. There are 14 residues in the CDR3. Trimming removed 3 bases from V and 4 bases from J; junction bases left unmatched: 8. The V gene's germline CDR1 is DFQATT and CDR2 SNEGSKA (reference sequence). The record originates from a study of T-cell reconstitution after alpha-beta-depleted transplantation in children. The authors prepared the TCRbeta library with unique molecular identifiers. TCRdb analysed the PCR reads with MiXCR anew, one entry per CDR3 protein. The sample holds roughly 590,000 distinct CDR3 sequences, 16% seen once. Source: PBMCs from the stem cell graft donor, taken from the stem cell graft. The receptor's source is a human donor who donated a stem cell graft to a child with acute myeloid leukemia. This chain links TRBV20-1 with TRBJ2-5; the match to TRBD2 covers 7 bases. The CDR3 loop reads CSASKAGKGETQYF. The CDR3 nucleotides are TGCAGTGCTAGTAAAGCGGGGAAGGGAGAGACCCAGTACTTC.